These 16 T cell receptor beta chains came from one sample sequenced in a study of vaccination and CD4 T cells after COVID-19. With the Oncomine TCR Beta short-read assay, DNA from cultured CD4+ T cells was sequenced. TCRdb passed the PCR reads through MiXCR, listing each CDR3 protein once. The table shows 7,200 or so distinct CDR3 sequences, with approximately 60% occurring only once. As to treatment: roughly 10-day PBMC culture with coronavirus spike peptide pools or control peptides (ViraFEST assay). Antigens of these TCRs are unknown. Sequencing was done on a sample of CD4+ T cells from blood, cultured in vitro. The receptors come from a human donor who had recovered from COVID-19.

The chain combines TRBV6-2 or TRBV6-3 with TRBJ1-2; no clear D. Trimming took 4 bases from V and 8 from J, leaving 14 bases between them. The germline CDR1 and CDR2 sequences are MNHEY and SVGEGT. The CDR3 spans 13 residues. The CDR3 sequence: CASSWVRMDGYTF. CDR3 DNA: TGTGCCAGCAGTTGGGTTCGAATGGACGGCTACACCTTC.

CDR3 coding DNA: TGTGCCATCAGCAAGGACGGACCTAACTATGGCTACACCTTC. Translation gives CAISKDGPNYGYTF. The J gene is TRBJ1-2, the V gene TRBV10-3; D is unresolved. Germline values: CDR1 ENHRY, CDR2 SYGVKD. This CDR3 is 14 amino acids long. Trimming stripped 6 bases from V and 0 bases from J, with 11 bases between.

The rearrangement uses TRBV12-3 or TRBV12-4 and TRBJ1-2, with D perhaps matching TRBD1 (6 bases). V gave up 3 bases and J gave up 3 bases, with 11 bases separating them. This CDR3 is 14 amino acids long. CDR3: CASSLEGVDYGYTF. The DNA of the CDR3 is TGTGCCAGCAGTTTGGAGGGGGTGGACTATGGCTACACCTTC.

The chain uses TRBV19 and TRBJ2-3; D uncertain. CDR3 length equals 13 residues. V lost 5 bases and J 0 bases, leaving 6 bases between the germline ends. CDR1 and CDR2 (germline): LNHDA, SQIVND (reference sequence). Written as DNA, the CDR3 is TGTGCCAGTAGTCCAAAAAGCACAGATACGCAGTATTTT. Translated, it gives CASSPKSTDTQYF. The full variable domain, rest sourced from reference TRBV19 and TRBJ2-3, is DGGITQSPKYLFRKEGQNVTLSCEQNLNHDAMYWYRQDPGQGLRLIYYSQIVNDFQKGDIAEGYSVSREKKESFPLTVTSAQKNPTAFYLCASSPKSTDTQYFGPGTRLTVL.

J is TRBJ1-4 and V is TRBV20-1; perhaps TRBD1 as D (5 bases). Germline-derived CDR1 and CDR2 are DFQATT and SNEGSKA (reference sequence). Trimming took 2 bases from V and 5 from J, leaving 21 bases between them. CDR3 length: 17 amino acids. In DNA form, the CDR3 reads TGCAGTGCTAGACCCTCCCGTCAGGGCAGACAGAATGAAAAACTGTTTTTT. Translation gives CSARPSRQGRQNEKLFF.

This clonotype was observed a few times. This chain uses TRBV27 with TRBJ1-1; TRBD1 is a possible D gene (5 bases). The length of the CDR3 is 14 residues. Per germline, CDR1 MNHEY and CDR2 SMNVEV (reference sequence). Trimming stripped 0 bases from V and 1 base from J, with 6 bases between. The CDR3 loop is CASSLSGGNTEAFF. The DNA of the CDR3 is TGTGCCAGCAGTTTATCCGGGGGGAACACTGAAGCTTTCTTT.

This clonotype came up a few times. This chain joins TRBV28 and TRBJ2-3, with unresolved D. V was clipped by 5 bases and J by 0 bases, with 12 bases between them. CDR3 length: 15 residues. CDR1 is MDHEN, CDR2 SYDVKM, per germline. This chain's CDR3 is CASSTAPPSTDTQYF. CDR3 DNA: TGTGCCAGCAGTACCGCTCCGCCTAGCACAGATACGCAGTATTTT.

This clonotype was recorded a few times. This sequence joins TRBV6-2 or TRBV6-3 and TRBJ2-3; D call uncertain. The germline gives CDR1 MNHEY, CDR2 SVGEGT. This CDR3 comprises 13 residues. The germline V and J ends were trimmed by 0 bases and 14 bases, with 15 bases remaining between them. CDR3 DNA: TGTGCCAGCAGTTACTCAGATCCGCAGGTGAGGTATTTT. Its protein product is CASSYSDPQVRYF.

This chain connects TRBV20-1 to TRBJ1-1, with TRBD1 identical over 7 bases. The CDR3 has 12 amino acids. The V gene's germline CDR1 is DFQATT and CDR2 SNEGSKA (reference sequence). J gave up 10 bases and V 2 bases, and 7 bases lay outside the gene matches. DNA of the CDR3: TGCAGTGCTAGATCCCCAGGGGGACGAGCTTTCTTT. It translates to CSARSPGGRAFF.

In nucleotides, the CDR3 is TGTGCCAGCAGCTTAGGGACAGCGTGGTCCTACGAGCAGTACTTC. As protein: CASSLGTAWSYEQYF. The V and J genes are TRBV11-2 and TRBJ2-7; possibly TRBD1 for D (6 bases). Germline V gene sequence: CDR1 SGHAT, CDR2 FQNNGV. The CDR3 spans 15 residues. V lost 1 base and J lost 1, with 11 bases in between.

V and J are TRBV29-1 and TRBJ1-1; a possible D gene is TRBD1 (5 bases). Germline V gives CDR1 SQVTM, CDR2 ANQGSEA. The CDR3 spans 19 residues. The V gene lost 0 bases and the J gene lost 5 bases, with 28 bases spanning the gap. This CDR3 reads CSVEDLRGQGNDWVTEAFF. The CDR3 DNA reads TGCAGCGTTGAAGATCTTCGGGGCCAGGGAAATGATTGGGTGACTGAAGCTTTCTTT.

A single count supports this clonotype. The chain combines TRBV19 with TRBJ2-3; TRBD1 matches at 8 bases. The germline V gene encodes CDR1 LNHDA and CDR2 SQIVND (reference sequence). The CDR3 totals 16 residues. Trimming took 10 bases from V and 2 from J; bases not matched to a gene: 14. CDR3 protein: CATSPARTGNTDTQYF. Here the CDR3 DNA reads TGTGCCACCTCCCCGGCACGGACAGGGAACACAGATACGCAGTATTTT.

The chain has TRBV12-3 or TRBV12-4 and TRBJ2-7; D not resolved. The CDR3 spans 14 residues. V was pared by 2 bases and J by 0 bases, with 8 bases between. The CDR3 sequence: CASSLKGLSYEQYF. In nucleotides, the CDR3 is TGTGCCAGCAGTTTAAAAGGGCTCTCCTACGAGCAGTACTTC.

The V gene is TRBV6-1, the J gene TRBJ2-7, with 10 nucleotides matching TRBD2. This CDR3 has 13 residues. CDR1 and CDR2 from the germline V gene are MNHNS and SASEGT. The trim removed 7 bases at V and 6 bases at J, leaving 6 bases unmatched. The CDR3 region is CASTERGGGEQYF. The CDR3 DNA is TGTGCCAGCACCGAGCGGGGGGGTGGCGAGCAGTACTTC.

The rearrangement joins TRBV20-1 to TRBJ1-3; TRBD1 matches at 7 bases. Germline trimming cut 0 bases from V and 0 bases from J; bases unmatched to any gene: 5. The CDR3 runs to 16 residues. Per germline, CDR1 DFQATT and CDR2 SNEGSKA (reference sequence). The CDR3 bases are TGCAGTGCTAGAGATGACAGGGATCACTCTGGAAACACCATATATTTT. This translates into CSARDDRDHSGNTIYF.

J is TRBJ2-3 and V is TRBV20-1; tentatively, D is TRBD2 (7 bases). Germline CDR1 and CDR2: DFQATT and SNEGSKA (reference sequence). V was pared by 0 bases and J by 3 bases, with 13 bases between. This CDR3 region has 15 residues. The DNA of the CDR3 is TGCAGTGCTAGAGATCCCCGGGGGGCTACAGATACGCAGTATTTT. Translating it yields CSARDPRGATDTQYF.